The TCR beta chain under discussion was sequenced for a study of cytomegalovirus exposure and HLA in healthy donors. At the level of the study: Approximately 83 million unique TCRs from HLA-typed donors were held in an early data release.

Germline CDR1 is SGDLS and CDR2 is YYNGEE. J was trimmed by 5 bases and V by 3 bases; bases with no gene match: 7. CDR3 length: 15 amino acids. The PCR ran on 60 Vbeta and 13 Jbeta primers. TCRdb keeps only in-frame clones here, not all; method: immunoSEQ multiplex PCR. The table shows over 110,000 clones, with almost 80% occurring only once. In its sample, this clone was seen a few times. Antigen specificity is unknown. Whole-study findings and limits: Within an earlier analysis, most TCR beta V segments proved productive either about 87% or about 30% of the time. Later analysis showed most CMV-associated TCR beta chains appearing HLA-restricted.

The V and J genes are TRBV9 and TRBJ1-4, with 7 bases identical to TRBD1. The receptor was derived from a man aged 18 to 29 in good health and CMV-seronegative. The sample was PBMCs. CDR3 residues: CASSAPGQPNEKLFF. DNA of the CDR3: TGTGCCAGCAGCGCACCGGGACAGCCAAATGAAAAACTGTTTTTT.